This TCR beta chain was identified in a study of T cells after yellow fever vaccination (dated by TCRdb to the late 2010s). Regarding the research as a whole: The SMART-Seq v4 Ultra Low Input RNA kit was used to prepare libraries from fractions with low cell numbers. To follow T-cell clones before and after primary and booster YFV17D yellow fever vaccination, bulk TCR alpha and beta repertoires were sequenced over time. Two healthy male donors, one aged 18 to 30 and one aged 30 to 40 years, were included in the cohort. Blood samples were taken at several timepoints before and after primary and secondary immunization, and bulk PBMC replicates and cell subsets were isolated. Overall study outcomes, separate from this receptor: A small fraction of clonotypes appeared in both the CD4 and CD8 compartments, likely as a result of convergent recombination. Only two donors were included in the study, so the extent to which the findings can be generalized is limited. Compared with the primary T-cell response, the secondary T-cell response was weaker but faster, peaking on day 5 rather than day 15. After the booster, most of the clones that had expanded following primary vaccination were detected again (around 97% of CD4 and 80% to 90% of CD8), which suggests that memory was broadly maintained. FACS-sorted repertoires could contain abundant contaminating clonotypes from the bulk population, so computational filtering was required.

This specimen's treatment or condition label, per the study, means: live attenuated yellow fever vaccine strain. A standard Ficoll-Paque protocol was used to isolate PBMCs from peripheral blood. Dynabeads CD4 and CD8 positive selection kits were used to isolate the CD4 and CD8 T-cell fractions. TriZol was used to extract RNA from bulk PBMCs, CD4 and CD8 fractions, and dextramer-positive and dextramer-negative fractions. The CDR3 contains 16 residues, cysteine and phenylalanine counted. The kept DNA is CDR3 alone, 48 bases in frame from the first base. As concerns this clonotype: Which antigen it targets is not known. Per-nucleotide qualities are absent, and no much larger clonotype sits a single base away.

Synthesis of TCR cDNA relied on 5'RACE template switching, a step that introduced a universal primer site along with unique molecular identifiers. Priming for cDNA synthesis came from both the TCR alpha and TCR beta constant segments. Two PCR steps were used to amplify libraries, with sample barcodes and sequencing adapters being added in the second step. Libraries were sequenced on Illumina HiSeq 2500 (2x100 bp) or NovaSeq (2x150 bp). The paper's data handling went like this. MIGEC was used to demultiplex reads and collapse the reads into UMI consensus sequences, and MiXCR was used for V(D)J alignment. Using edgeR on replicate PBMC samples, clonotypes were called vaccine-responding if FDR was below 0.01 and the log2 fold change was above 5 up to day 15. CD4 or CD8 identity was assigned to each bulk clonotype according to whether the clonotype was present at higher abundance in the sequenced CD4 repertoire or the sequenced CD8 repertoire. The raw public data were reprocessed by TCRdb itself: fastp quality trimming at Q25, MiXCR clonotype calling, in-frame beta chains only. Rows are unified per CDR3 protein, each entry keeping the most common DNA and genes. The authors' filters were not applied to this entry. This sample is represented by a few hundred thousand distinct CDR3 sequences; 6.9% of them were singletons. The ten most abundant clones make up roughly 0.9% of the sample.

The chain is made from TRBV21-1 and TRBJ2-5; the D segment call TRBD1 is taken from the table without a DNA check. TRBV21-1 is a pseudogene segment. The sequence came from a young man who received the YFV17D yellow fever vaccine. The sequencing here drew on CD4+ T cells sorted from PBMCs, taken 15 days after the yellow fever booster vaccination. The nucleotides read TGTGCCAGCAGCAAAGAAGCCTGGACAGGGGAGGAGACCCAGTACTTC. Its amino acids are CASSKEAWTGEETQYF.